This TCR beta chain came from a study of CD8 T cells in Susac syndrome. This clonotype is a singleton in its sample. The CDR3 extends over 15 amino acids. Germline V gives CDR1 WNHNN, CDR2 SYGVQD (reference sequence). After removal of 7 bases from V and 5 bases from J, the junction contained 6 bases not matched to a gene. RNA totalling about 0.45 to 1 ug underwent reverse transcription with random hexamers. TCRdb reprocessed the immunoSEQ multiplex PCR reads via MiXCR and lists one record per CDR3 protein. The data contain roughly 140,000 distinct CDR3 sequences, approximately 94% of them singletons. This rearrangement joins TRBV10-1 to TRBJ1-6, with TRBD1 identical over 9 bases. The receptor comes from a human donor with Susac syndrome. Sequencing used CD4+ T cells from PBMCs. This CDR3 reads CASNSQGAHNSPLHF. CDR3 coding DNA: TGCGCCAGCAACTCACAGGGGGCGCATAATTCACCCCTCCACTTT.